Below, 27 T cell receptor beta chains from the same sample are listed, as sequenced in a study of blood T cell repertoires in COVID-19. Libraries were prepared by immunoSEQ multiplex PCR; TCRdb keeps only in-frame clonotypes and omits some of them. The data show a few hundred thousand clones, roughly 80% seen once. Sample: peripheral blood. Every receptor here comes from a woman aged 60-70 years with acute or convalescent COVID-19.

This sequence joins TRBV6-1 and TRBJ1-6; D is perhaps TRBD1 (6 bases). CDR1 and CDR2 (germline): MNHNS, SASEGT. The CDR3 sequence is 16 residues long. V dropped 4 bases and J dropped 6 bases, with 16 bases sitting between them. CDR3 loop: CASSVGTDSGNSPLHF. CDR3 sequence (DNA): TGTGCCAGCAGTGTTGGGACGGACAGCGGTAATTCACCCCTCCACTTT.

The chain has TRBV10-3 and TRBJ2-1; D perhaps matches TRBD2 (6 bases). The length of the CDR3 is 13 residues. Germline loops: CDR1 ENHRY, CDR2 SYGVKD. V lost 7 bases and J 6 bases, leaving 13 bases between the germline ends. CDR3 protein: CAIMTEGGNEQFF. CDR3 in DNA: TGTGCCATCATGACGGAGGGTGGCAATGAGCAGTTCTTC.

V usage is TRBV3-1 (or the pseudogene TRBV3-2) and J usage is TRBJ2-1; D may be TRBD2 (6 bases). The V gene lost 8 bases and the J gene lost 11 bases, with 16 bases spanning the gap. CDR3 length equals 12 residues. Germline CDR1 and CDR2: LGHDT and YNNKEL (reference sequence). The CDR3 DNA sequence: TGTGCCAGCTCCCCCGCTGGGACTCAGCAGTTCTTC. Translating gives CASSPAGTQQFF.

The J gene is TRBJ2-1, the V gene TRBV5-4, with 8 bases fitting TRBD2. J was trimmed by 6 bases and V by 2 bases; bases with no gene match: 16. The germline gives CDR1 SGHNT, CDR2 YYREEE (reference sequence). This CDR3 spans 18 amino acids. The CDR3 reads CASSFAVFGAGGSNEQFF. In DNA form, the CDR3 reads TGTGCCAGCAGCTTCGCCGTGTTCGGGGCGGGGGGCTCCAATGAGCAGTTCTTC.

This chain connects TRBV6-2 or TRBV6-3 to TRBJ2-3, with TRBD1 as a possible D gene (6 bases). Germline CDR1 is MNHEY and CDR2 is SVGEGT. Trimming stripped 4 bases from V and 2 bases from J, with 16 bases between. The CDR3 is 16 amino acids. The CDR3 nucleotides are TGTGCCAGCAGTTGGACCGGGACAACTTTCACAGATACGCAGTATTTT. It yields the protein CASSWTGTTFTDTQYF.

This chain uses TRBV4-3 with TRBJ2-7, with D maybe TRBD2 (5 bases). Germline CDR1 reads LGHNA; CDR2 reads YSLEER. This CDR3 contains 12 residues. Trimming cost V 3 bases and J 7 bases, with 10 bases left between them. CDR3 sequence reads: CASSQVTGEQYF. CDR3 DNA sequence: TGCGCCAGCAGCCAGGTAACGGGGGAGCAGTACTTC.

The chain uses TRBV20-1 and TRBJ1-1, with 9 bases that match TRBD1. CDR3 length: 17 residues. V trimming: 3 bases; J trimming: 1 base; junction bases outside the gene matches: 12. Germline assignment: CDR1 DFQATT and CDR2 SNEGSKA (reference sequence). CDR3 protein: CSASSYRGHVANTEAFF. CDR3 nucleotide sequence: TGCAGTGCTAGTTCCTACAGGGGGCATGTTGCGAACACTGAAGCTTTCTTT.

This chain links TRBV4-3 with TRBJ1-4, with 9 bases aligning to TRBD1. V lost 3 bases to trimming and J lost 7 bases; unmatched junction nucleotides: 6. This CDR3 is built from 15 residues. Germline CDR1 reads LGHNA; CDR2 reads YSLEER. The CDR3 sequence is CASSQDQDRGEKLFF. The CDR3 DNA follows: TGCGCCAGCAGCCAGGACCAGGACAGGGGTGAAAAACTGTTTTTT.

The V gene is TRBV6-6, the J gene TRBJ1-5, with D possibly being TRBD1 (5 bases). V gave up 7 bases and J gave up 6 bases, with 16 bases separating them. Germline V CDR1 and CDR2: MNHNY, SVGAGI (reference sequence). There are 14 residues in the CDR3. CDR3 coding DNA: TGTGCCAGCATCCCCTCTGGGGCGGCTCAGCCCCAGCATTTT. It yields the protein CASIPSGAAQPQHF.

The chain links TRBV9 to TRBJ1-5; D unclear. The V and J ends lost 4 bases and 6 bases respectively, with 14 bases between them. The CDR3 has 14 residues. Germline-derived CDR1 and CDR2 are SGDLS and YYNGEE. The CDR3 region is CASSRGWGAQPQHF. In nucleotides, the CDR3 is TGTGCCAGCAGCCGAGGGTGGGGAGCTCAGCCCCAGCATTTT.

V gene TRBV5-4 combines with J gene TRBJ2-2; TRBD1 agrees at 9 bases. CDR3 length equals 15 residues. CDR1 is SGHNT, CDR2 YYREEE, per germline (reference sequence). V lost 4 bases and J lost 6; bases outside the gene matches: 7. In nucleotides, the CDR3 is TGTGCCAGCAGCGCCAAGACAGGGGGGGCCGGGGAGCTGTTTTTT. This sequence encodes CASSAKTGGAGELFF.

The chain employs TRBV27 and TRBJ1-2; possible D gene TRBD1, 5 bases. V was clipped by 5 bases and J by 4 bases, with 17 bases between them. Germline assignment: CDR1 MNHEY and CDR2 SMNVEV (reference sequence). The CDR3 runs to 15 residues. CDR3 protein: CASSKLSQGSYGYTF. DNA of the CDR3: TGTGCCAGCAGTAAACTAAGCCAGGGAAGCTATGGCTACACCTTC.

This clone is a singleton in its sample. V is TRBV10-3 and J is TRBJ2-3; possibly TRBD1 for D (6 bases). This CDR3 is built from 13 residues. V was clipped by 6 bases and J by 1 base, with 8 bases between them. Germline V CDR1 and CDR2: ENHRY, SYGVKD. In DNA form, the CDR3 reads TGTGCCATCAGGGGGGCGGGCACAGATACGCAGTATTTT. Its translation: CAIRGAGTDTQYF.

The V gene is TRBV5-1, the J gene TRBJ1-5, with D unresolved. V dropped 0 bases and J dropped 7 bases, with 8 bases sitting between them. This CDR3 is built from 13 residues. From germline, CDR1 is SGHRS and CDR2 YFSETQ. CDR3 in DNA: TGCGCCAGCAGCTTGGATCGTGCGCAGCCCCAGCATTTT. Protein product: CASSLDRAQPQHF.

The chain joins TRBV7-8 to TRBJ1-5; 8 nucleotides line up with TRBD1. Germline lookup yields CDR1 SGHVS and CDR2 FQNEAQ. J gave up 6 bases and V 6 bases, and 4 bases lay outside the gene matches. The CDR3 has 13 residues. The CDR3 DNA is TGTGCCAGCAGAGGACAGGGAAGTCAGCCCCAGCATTTT. It specifies CASRGQGSQPQHF. Full variable domain (rest looked up from reference TRBV7-8 and TRBJ1-5): GAGVSQSPRYKVAKRGQDVALRCDPISGHVSLFWYQQALGQGPEFLTYFQNEAQLDKSGLPSDRFFAERPEGSVSTLKIQRTQQEDSAVYLCASRGQGSQPQHFGDGTRLSIL.

This clone came up once. CDR3 nucleotide sequence: TGTGCCAGTAGTATGAGGGGGCAGAATTATGGCTACACCTTC. Encoded protein: CASSMRGQNYGYTF. J is TRBJ1-2 and V is TRBV19; TRBD1 agrees at 7 bases. V lost 3 bases, J lost 5 bases, and 6 bases stayed unmatched. The CDR3 covers 14 residues. Germline CDR1 LNHDA, CDR2 SQIVND (reference sequence).

A word on this clone: This CDR3 is also generated by other DNA sequences in the sample. The chain combines TRBV7-9 with TRBJ2-7; D not resolved. Germline CDR1 is SEHNR and CDR2 is FQNEAQ (reference sequence). V was clipped by 4 bases and J by 6 bases, with 10 bases between them. CDR3 length equals 12 residues. CDR3 sequence reads: CASSSGTGEQYF. The CDR3, as DNA: TGTGCCAGCAGCTCAGGAACTGGCGAGCAGTACTTC.

Regarding this clone: This sample also contains other DNA sequences that code for the same CDR3. The chain is built from TRBV28 and TRBJ1-6, with D unresolved. The germline V gene has CDR1 MDHEN and CDR2 SYDVKM. The CDR3 extends over 16 amino acids. The V gene lost 7 bases and the J gene lost 6 bases, with 19 bases spanning the gap. CDR3 sequence (DNA): TGTGCCAGCACCCTCTTGGGAGACACTCCTAATTCACCCCTCCACTTT. Amino acids: CASTLLGDTPNSPLHF.

This sequence joins TRBV29-1 and TRBJ1-1, with TRBD1 identical over 9 bases. Germline CDR1 SQVTM, CDR2 ANQGSEA. V was clipped by 6 bases and J by 6 bases; unmatched bases: 8. CDR3 length: 13 amino acids. The CDR3 DNA is TGCAGCGTCCCACAGGGGGCCTCAGCTGAAGCTTTCTTT. Its protein product is CSVPQGASAEAFF.

This clone occurred a few times. The V call is TRBV28, the J call TRBJ2-7; 9 bases map to TRBD1. V lost 6 bases and J lost 0; bases outside the gene matches: 6. The V gene's germline CDR1 is MDHEN and CDR2 SYDVKM. The CDR3 is made up of 15 amino acids. The CDR3 sequence: CASSGQGLLSYEQYF. The CDR3 DNA reads as TGTGCCAGCAGCGGACAGGGGCTACTCTCCTACGAGCAGTACTTC.

This chain's CDR3 is CASSPVRGGNQPQHF. CDR3 DNA: TGTGCCAGTAGTCCTGTTAGGGGAGGAAATCAGCCCCAGCATTTT. The V call is TRBV19, the J call TRBJ1-5; D is possibly TRBD1 (5 bases). CDR3 length equals 15 residues. V lost 5 bases and J 4 bases, leaving 15 bases between the germline ends. CDR1 is LNHDA and CDR2 is SQIVND in the germline V gene (reference sequence).

J is TRBJ1-1 and V is TRBV12-5; D is possibly TRBD1 (5 bases). CDR1 and CDR2 from the germline V gene are LGHNT and FRNRAP. This CDR3 contains 13 residues. V lost 2 bases and J 4 bases, leaving 8 bases between the germline ends. The CDR3 DNA sequence: TGTGCTAGTGGTTTGATGGGGGGCACTGAAGCTTTCTTT. It translates to CASGLMGGTEAFF.

J is TRBJ1-2 and V is TRBV19; tentatively, D is TRBD1 (6 bases). Trimming cost V 6 bases and J 8 bases, with 16 bases left between them. Germline V gene sequence: CDR1 LNHDA, CDR2 SQIVND (reference sequence). There are 13 residues in the CDR3. The CDR3 region is CASRKAGAEGYTF. The CDR3 DNA is TGTGCCAGTAGAAAGGCGGGGGCAGAGGGCTACACCTTC.

About this clone: This sample also contains other DNA sequences that code for the same CDR3. This chain connects TRBV9 to TRBJ2-7, with D perhaps TRBD2 (5 bases). CDR1 SGDLS and CDR2 YYNGEE come from the germline V gene. This CDR3 is built from 14 residues. The V and J ends lost 0 bases and 2 bases respectively, with 9 bases between them. The chain's CDR3 is CASSVAWGAYEQYF. CDR3 nucleotide sequence: TGTGCCAGCAGCGTAGCTTGGGGAGCCTACGAGCAGTACTTC.

The CDR3 loop reads CASSISGGAMVEKLFF. Written as DNA, the CDR3 is TGTGCCAGTAGTATTTCCGGGGGGGCAATGGTCGAAAAACTGTTTTTT. The chain carries TRBV19 and TRBJ1-4; possible D gene TRBD1, 6 bases. The CDR3 length is 16 residues. V lost 3 bases to trimming and J lost 8 bases, with 19 bases between them. Per the germline V gene, CDR1 is LNHDA and CDR2 is SQIVND (reference sequence). Complete variable domain (other parts from reference TRBV19 and TRBJ1-4): DGGITQSPKYLFRKEGQNVTLSCEQNLNHDAMYWYRQDPGQGLRLIYYSQIVNDFQKGDIAEGYSVSREKKESFPLTVTSAQKNPTAFYLCASSISGGAMVEKLFFGSGTQLSVL.

This clone appeared a single time. CDR3 protein: CASSVYANPSNTEAFF. CDR3 bases: TGTGCCAGCAGCGTCTACGCCAATCCCTCAAACACTGAAGCTTTCTTT. The V and J genes are TRBV9 and TRBJ1-1; D unresolved. Trimming shortened V by 2 bases and J by 2 bases, and 16 bases separated the two germline ends. This CDR3 contains 16 residues. Germline loops: CDR1 SGDLS, CDR2 YYNGEE.

The chain joins TRBV6-5 to TRBJ1-2; tentatively, D is TRBD1 (6 bases). The germline V gene has CDR1 MNHEY and CDR2 SVGAGI. The CDR3 sequence is 13 residues long. Trimming stripped 8 bases from V and 4 bases from J, with 14 bases between. The CDR3 is CASRRGGVYGYTF. The DNA of the CDR3 is TGTGCCAGCCGCCGGGGGGGCGTCTATGGCTACACCTTC.